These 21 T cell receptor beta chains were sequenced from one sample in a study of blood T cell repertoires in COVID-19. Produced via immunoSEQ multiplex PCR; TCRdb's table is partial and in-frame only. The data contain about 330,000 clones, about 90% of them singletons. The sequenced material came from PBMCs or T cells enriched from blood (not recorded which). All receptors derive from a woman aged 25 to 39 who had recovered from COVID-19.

The CDR3 nucleotides are TGTGCCAGCAGCCAGACTAGCGGAAAGCAGTTCTTC. This codes for CASSQTSGKQFF. V and J are TRBV7-6 and TRBJ2-1, with 9 positions matching TRBD2. V was clipped by 5 bases and J by 11 bases; unmatched bases: 4. Germline values: CDR1 SGHVS, CDR2 FNYEAQ. The CDR3 is 12 amino acids.

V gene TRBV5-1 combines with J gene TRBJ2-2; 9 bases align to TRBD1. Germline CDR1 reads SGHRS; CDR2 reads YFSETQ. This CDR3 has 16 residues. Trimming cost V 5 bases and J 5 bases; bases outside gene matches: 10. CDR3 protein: CASSLGQGIETGELFF. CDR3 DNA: TGCGCCAGCAGTCTCGGACAGGGGATTGAAACCGGGGAGCTGTTTTTT.

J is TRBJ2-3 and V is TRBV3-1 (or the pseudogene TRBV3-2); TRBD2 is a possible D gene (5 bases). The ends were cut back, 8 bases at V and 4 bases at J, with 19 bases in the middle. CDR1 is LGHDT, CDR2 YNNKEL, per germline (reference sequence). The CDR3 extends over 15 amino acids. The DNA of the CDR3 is TGTGCCAGCCGAGGGAGTCCTCCCATGTCAGATACGCAGTATTTT. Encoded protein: CASRGSPPMSDTQYF.

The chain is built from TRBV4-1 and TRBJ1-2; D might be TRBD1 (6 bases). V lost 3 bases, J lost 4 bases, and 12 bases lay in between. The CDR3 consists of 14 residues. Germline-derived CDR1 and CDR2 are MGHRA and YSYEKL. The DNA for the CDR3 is TGCGCCAGCAGCCATGGACAGCGTTCCTATGGCTACACCTTC. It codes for CASSHGQRSYGYTF.

In DNA, the CDR3 is TGTGCCAGCAGCGTAGGACAGGGACTCTCTGGAAACACCATATATTTT. This codes for CASSVGQGLSGNTIYF. The J gene is TRBJ1-3, the V gene TRBV9; TRBD1 matches at 7 bases. V lost 0 bases to trimming and J lost 0 bases; unmatched junction nucleotides: 3. The CDR3 runs to 16 residues. CDR1 and CDR2 from the germline V gene are SGDLS and YYNGEE.

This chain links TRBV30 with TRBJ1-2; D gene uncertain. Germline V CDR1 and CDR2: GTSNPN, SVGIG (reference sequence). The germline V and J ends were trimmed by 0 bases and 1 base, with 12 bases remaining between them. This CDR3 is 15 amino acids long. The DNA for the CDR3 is TGTGCCTGGAGTGTACGCAGAAATTTTAACTATGGCTACACCTTC. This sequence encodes CAWSVRRNFNYGYTF. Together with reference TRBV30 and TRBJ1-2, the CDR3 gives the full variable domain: SQTIHQWPATLVQPVGSPLSLECTVEGTSNPNLYWYRQAAGRGLQLLFYSVGIGQISSEVPQNLSASRPQDRQFILSSKKLLLSDSGFYLCAWSVRRNFNYGYTFGSGTRLTVV.

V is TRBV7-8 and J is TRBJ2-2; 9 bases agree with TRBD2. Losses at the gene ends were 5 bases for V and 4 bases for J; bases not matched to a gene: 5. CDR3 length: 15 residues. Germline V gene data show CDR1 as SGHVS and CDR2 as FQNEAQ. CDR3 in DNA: TGTGCCAGCAGCACGGGACTAGCAGTCACCGGGGAGCTGTTTTTT. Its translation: CASSTGLAVTGELFF.

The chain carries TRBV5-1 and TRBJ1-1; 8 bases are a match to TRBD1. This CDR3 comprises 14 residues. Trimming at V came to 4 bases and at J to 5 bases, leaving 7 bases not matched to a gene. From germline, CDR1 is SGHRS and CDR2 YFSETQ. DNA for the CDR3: TGCGCCAGCAGCACCGGACAGGGAAGTACTGAAGCTTTCTTT. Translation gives CASSTGQGSTEAFF.

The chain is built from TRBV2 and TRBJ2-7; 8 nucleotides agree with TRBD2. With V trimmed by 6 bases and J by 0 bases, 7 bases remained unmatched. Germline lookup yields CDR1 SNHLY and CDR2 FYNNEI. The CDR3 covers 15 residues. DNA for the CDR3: TGTGCCAGCAGCGTTAGCGGGGTTTACTCCTACGAGCAGTACTTC. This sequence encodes CASSVSGVYSYEQYF.

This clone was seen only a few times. CDR3 bases: TGTGCCAGCAGTTACGCCCAGGGGGCTGGCGGCGAGCAGTACTTC. Its protein is CASSYAQGAGGEQYF. This chain connects TRBV6-5 to TRBJ2-7; the match to TRBD1 covers 8 bases. Looked up from germline, CDR1 is MNHEY and CDR2 is SVGAGI. CDR3 length: 15 residues. V lost 2 bases and J lost 6; bases outside the gene matches: 9.

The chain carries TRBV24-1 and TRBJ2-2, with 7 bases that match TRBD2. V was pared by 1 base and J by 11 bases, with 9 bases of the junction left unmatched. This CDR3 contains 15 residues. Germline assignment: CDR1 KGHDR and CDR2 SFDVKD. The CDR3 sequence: CATSDLAGTTVELFF. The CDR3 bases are TGTGCCACCAGTGATTTAGCGGGGACGACAGTTGAGCTGTTTTTT.

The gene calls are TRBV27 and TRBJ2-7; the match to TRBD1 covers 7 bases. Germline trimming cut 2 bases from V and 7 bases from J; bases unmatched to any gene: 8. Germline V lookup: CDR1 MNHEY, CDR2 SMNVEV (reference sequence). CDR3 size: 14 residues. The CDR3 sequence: CASSLPGQPNEQYF. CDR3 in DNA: TGTGCCAGCAGTTTACCGGGACAGCCTAATGAGCAGTACTTC.

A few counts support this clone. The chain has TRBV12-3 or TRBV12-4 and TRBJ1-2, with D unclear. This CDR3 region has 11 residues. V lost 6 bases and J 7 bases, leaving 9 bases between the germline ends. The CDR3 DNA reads TGTGCCAGCAGCAAAGAGAGTGGCTACACCTTC. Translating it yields CASSKESGYTF.

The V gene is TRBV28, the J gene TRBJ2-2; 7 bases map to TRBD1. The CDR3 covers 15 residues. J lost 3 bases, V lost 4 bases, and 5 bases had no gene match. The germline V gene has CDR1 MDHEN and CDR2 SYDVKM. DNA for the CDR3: TGTGCCAGCAGTTCCGGACAGGCCCACACCGGGGAGCTGTTTTTT. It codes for CASSSGQAHTGELFF. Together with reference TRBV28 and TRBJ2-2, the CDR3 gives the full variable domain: DVKVTQSSRYLVKRTGEKVFLECVQDMDHENMFWYRQDPGLGLRLIYFSYDVKMKEKGDIPEGYSVSREKKERFSLILESASTNQTSMYLCASSSGQAHTGELFFGEGSRLTVL.

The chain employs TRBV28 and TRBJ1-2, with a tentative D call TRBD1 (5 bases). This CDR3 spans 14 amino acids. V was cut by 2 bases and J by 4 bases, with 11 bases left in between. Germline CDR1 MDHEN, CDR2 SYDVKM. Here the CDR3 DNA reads TGTGCCAGCAGTTTACAGGGTGAACTCTATGGCTACACCTTC. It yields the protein CASSLQGELYGYTF.

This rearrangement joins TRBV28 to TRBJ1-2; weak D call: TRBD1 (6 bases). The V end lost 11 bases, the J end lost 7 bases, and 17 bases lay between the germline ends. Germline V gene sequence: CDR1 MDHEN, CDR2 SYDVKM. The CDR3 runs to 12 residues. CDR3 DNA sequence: TGTGCCGGCAAGGGGGGGCAGGTTGGCTACACCTTC. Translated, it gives CAGKGGQVGYTF.

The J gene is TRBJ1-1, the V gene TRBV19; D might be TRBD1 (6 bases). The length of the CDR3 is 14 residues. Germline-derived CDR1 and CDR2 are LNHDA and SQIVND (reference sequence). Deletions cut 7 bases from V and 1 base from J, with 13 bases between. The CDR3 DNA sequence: TGTGCCAGTACTGGGGGCATGGGGAACACTGAAGCTTTCTTT. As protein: CASTGGMGNTEAFF. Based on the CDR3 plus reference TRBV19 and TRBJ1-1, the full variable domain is DGGITQSPKYLFRKEGQNVTLSCEQNLNHDAMYWYRQDPGQGLRLIYYSQIVNDFQKGDIAEGYSVSREKKESFPLTVTSAQKNPTAFYLCASTGGMGNTEAFFGQGTRLTVV.

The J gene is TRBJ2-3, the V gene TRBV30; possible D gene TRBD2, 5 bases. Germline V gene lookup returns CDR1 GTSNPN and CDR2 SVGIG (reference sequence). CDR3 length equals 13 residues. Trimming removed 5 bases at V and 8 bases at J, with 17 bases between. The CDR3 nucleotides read TGTGCCTGGGGACCGGGATCCCTCGGTACGCAGTATTTT. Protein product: CAWGPGSLGTQYF.

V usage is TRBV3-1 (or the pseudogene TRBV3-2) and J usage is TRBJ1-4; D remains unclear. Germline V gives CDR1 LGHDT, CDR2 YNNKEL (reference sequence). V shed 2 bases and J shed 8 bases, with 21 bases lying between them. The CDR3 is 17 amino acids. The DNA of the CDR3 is TGTGCCAGCAGCCAATGGGCCCCGGGAGGCACGTCCGAAAAACTGTTTTTT. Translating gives CASSQWAPGGTSEKLFF.

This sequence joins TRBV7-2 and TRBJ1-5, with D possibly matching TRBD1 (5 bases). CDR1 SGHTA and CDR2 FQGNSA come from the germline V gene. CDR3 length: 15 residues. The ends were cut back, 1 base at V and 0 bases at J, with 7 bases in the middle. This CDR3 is CASSLEDSSNQPQHF. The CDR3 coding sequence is TGTGCCAGCAGCTTAGAAGACAGTAGCAATCAGCCCCAGCATTTT.

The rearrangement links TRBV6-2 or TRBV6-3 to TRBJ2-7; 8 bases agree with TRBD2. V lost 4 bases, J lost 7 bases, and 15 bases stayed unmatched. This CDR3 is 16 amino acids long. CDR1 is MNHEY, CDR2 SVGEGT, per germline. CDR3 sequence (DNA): TGTGCCAGCAGTTCCTTAGCGGGGAACCTGAGAGGTGAGCAGTACTTC. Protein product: CASSSLAGNLRGEQYF.